This passage covers 27 T cell receptor beta chains from one sample sequenced in a study of blood T cell repertoires in COVID-19. TCRdb's table, derived via immunoSEQ multiplex PCR, lists solely in-frame clones and lacks some. The table lists some 50,000 clones, about nine tenths of them singletons. Material for sequencing was peripheral blood. The receptors derive from a man between 50 and 59 years old with active COVID-19.

V and J are TRBV6-5 and TRBJ2-7, with TRBD1 matching over 7 bases. This CDR3 is 15 amino acids long. The V segment lost 4 bases and the J segment 2 bases; nucleotides outside the gene matches: 8. Germline V gives CDR1 MNHEY, CDR2 SVGAGI. The DNA of the CDR3 is TGTGCCAGCAGTTCCACAGGGGTATTAACCTACGAGCAGTACTTC. This translates into CASSSTGVLTYEQYF.

The chain combines TRBV5-1 with TRBJ2-7; 12 bases are shared with TRBD2. This CDR3 has 15 residues. The germline V gene has CDR1 SGHRS and CDR2 YFSETQ. The J segment lost 3 bases and the V segment lost 2 bases, leaving 3 bases of the junction unmatched. Written as DNA, the CDR3 is TGCGCCAGCAGCTTAGGACTAGCGGGGAACTACGAGCAGTACTTC. It codes for CASSLGLAGNYEQYF.

The genes are TRBV19 and TRBJ1-2; 7 positions agree with TRBD1. The CDR3 sequence is 15 residues long. Germline V gene lookup returns CDR1 LNHDA and CDR2 SQIVND (reference sequence). With 5 bases clipped from V and 3 bases from J, the junction kept 9 bases outside the gene matches. This chain's CDR3 is CASSSPGTVYYGYTF. In DNA, the CDR3 is TGTGCCAGTAGTTCTCCCGGGACAGTGTACTATGGCTACACCTTC.

In its sample, this clone ranks as large (0.1 to 1%). V gene TRBV5-6 combines with J gene TRBJ2-2; possible D gene TRBD2, 5 bases. The CDR3 has 16 residues. In germline, CDR1 is SGHDT, CDR2 YYEEEE. Trimming left V 3 bases short and J 7 bases short, with 19 bases between. The CDR3 spells CASSSLLLDWDGELFF. The CDR3 DNA sequence: TGTGCCAGCAGCTCCCTCCTCCTGGACTGGGACGGGGAGCTGTTTTTT.

This clone was counted only a few times. The chain is built from TRBV7-9 and TRBJ2-7; 9 bases match TRBD1. The CDR3 covers 13 residues. Unmatched junction bases numbered 2, after V lost 4 bases and J lost 4 bases. Per germline, CDR1 SEHNR and CDR2 FQNEAQ (reference sequence). CDR3 amino acids: CASSWDRVYEQYF. DNA for the CDR3: TGTGCCAGCAGCTGGGACAGGGTATACGAGCAGTACTTC.

The chain couples TRBV2 to TRBJ2-2; 10 positions agree with TRBD1. The CDR3 contains 15 residues. Looked up from germline, CDR1 is SNHLY and CDR2 is FYNNEI. The J segment lost 5 bases and the V segment lost 4 bases, leaving 4 bases of the junction unmatched. The CDR3 loop is CASSGQGARTGELFF. CDR3 in DNA: TGTGCCAGCAGTGGACAGGGGGCCCGGACCGGGGAGCTGTTTTTT.

V is TRBV9 and J is TRBJ2-3; TRBD2 matches 10 bases. This CDR3 has 16 residues. CDR1 SGDLS and CDR2 YYNGEE come from the germline V gene. Trimming removed 0 bases from V and 1 base from J; junction bases left unmatched: 2. In DNA, the CDR3 is TGTGCCAGCAGCGTAGAGCGGGGGGGTGGCACAGATACGCAGTATTTT. This sequence encodes CASSVERGGGTDTQYF.

The sample holds a few counts of this clone. This chain connects TRBV3-1 (or the pseudogene TRBV3-2) to TRBJ2-5; TRBD2 aligns across 7 bases. The germline V gene has CDR1 LGHDT and CDR2 YNNKEL (reference sequence). V shed 2 bases, J shed 6 bases, and the junction held 6 bases outside the gene matches. CDR3 length equals 14 residues. The CDR3 sequence is CASSQISSGQTQYF. Written as DNA, the CDR3 is TGTGCCAGCAGCCAAATATCTAGCGGACAGACCCAGTACTTC.

The chain links TRBV7-9 to TRBJ1-2, with unresolved D. The V end was cut by 5 bases, the J end by 0 bases, with 19 bases between. Germline CDR1 SEHNR, CDR2 FQNEAQ (reference sequence). The CDR3 is 17 amino acids. The CDR3 DNA is TGTGCCAGCAGCCAACAACGCGGGCAGGCCTCTAACTATGGCTACACCTTC. It codes for CASSQQRGQASNYGYTF.

V and J are TRBV24-1 and TRBJ2-6; D is possibly TRBD1 (6 bases). CDR1 KGHDR and CDR2 SFDVKD come from the germline V gene. The V and J ends lost 6 bases and 1 base respectively, with 21 bases between them. The CDR3 consists of 19 residues. The CDR3 DNA sequence: TGTGCCACCAGTTGGACAGTCCGAGGATTATTTTCTGGGGCCAACGTCCTGACTTTC. Amino acids: CATSWTVRGLFSGANVLTF.

The chain employs TRBV24-1 and TRBJ2-1, with 8 bases fitting TRBD1. The CDR3 runs to 14 residues. Germline CDR1 and CDR2: KGHDR and SFDVKD. V shed 4 bases, J shed 6 bases, and the junction held 4 bases outside the gene matches. The CDR3 reads CATSDSGTGNEQFF. In DNA form, the CDR3 reads TGTGCCACCAGTGACTCCGGGACAGGCAATGAGCAGTTCTTC.

This clone appeared a single time. The rearrangement links TRBV5-1 to TRBJ2-1; D gene ambiguous. V shed 4 bases and J shed 6 bases, with 8 bases lying between them. There are 12 residues in the CDR3. Germline V gene data show CDR1 as SGHRS and CDR2 as YFSETQ. Here the CDR3 reads CASSELSNEQFF. CDR3 DNA sequence: TGCGCCAGCAGCGAGCTGAGCAATGAGCAGTTCTTC.

The chain couples TRBV6-5 to TRBJ2-7; TRBD1 is a possible D gene (5 bases). The CDR3 has 15 amino acids. Per the germline V gene, CDR1 is MNHEY and CDR2 is SVGAGI. V shed 6 bases and J shed 4 bases, with 19 bases lying between them. The CDR3, as DNA: TGTGCCAGCAGCATCCTCCCACAGGCACTGTACGAGCAGTACTTC. Translating gives CASSILPQALYEQYF.

The CDR3 sequence: CASSLTSDNEQFF. CDR3 coding DNA: TGCGCCAGCAGCCTGACTAGCGACAATGAGCAGTTCTTC. The chain combines TRBV4-1 with TRBJ2-1, with 8 bases aligning to TRBD2. This CDR3 is 13 amino acids long. Per the germline V gene, CDR1 is MGHRA and CDR2 is YSYEKL. The V gene end was trimmed by 4 bases and the J gene end by 5 bases; junction bases not matched to a gene: 1.

V and J are TRBV19 and TRBJ2-7, with TRBD1 identical over 12 bases. The CDR3 extends over 14 amino acids. V gave up 8 bases and J gave up 7 bases; unmatched junction bases: 9. Germline values: CDR1 LNHDA, CDR2 SQIVND (reference sequence). This CDR3 is CASLSGTGGWEQYF. In DNA form, the CDR3 reads TGTGCCAGTCTCTCGGGGACAGGGGGCTGGGAGCAGTACTTC.

The genes are TRBV3-1 (or the pseudogene TRBV3-2) and TRBJ2-3, with 11 nucleotides matching TRBD1. J gave up 4 bases and V 1 base, and 1 base lay outside the gene matches. This CDR3 spans 15 amino acids. Germline V gene lookup returns CDR1 LGHDT and CDR2 YNNKEL (reference sequence). CDR3 sequence: CASSQGDRGSDTQYF. The CDR3, as DNA: TGTGCCAGCAGCCAAGGGGACAGGGGGTCAGATACGCAGTATTTT.

V usage is TRBV9 and J usage is TRBJ1-5; a weak D match, TRBD1 (5 bases). This CDR3 is 14 amino acids long. CDR1 is SGDLS and CDR2 is YYNGEE in the germline V gene. The V gene lost 2 bases and the J gene lost 2 bases, with 8 bases spanning the gap. CDR3 in amino acids: CASSVGGGNQPQHF. Here the CDR3 DNA reads TGTGCCAGCAGCGTGGGGGGTGGCAATCAGCCCCAGCATTTT.

The chain combines TRBV7-9 with TRBJ2-4, with D perhaps matching TRBD2 (6 bases). Germline V lookup: CDR1 SEHNR, CDR2 FQNEAQ (reference sequence). V was trimmed by 1 base and J by 0 bases, leaving 16 bases between them. CDR3 length: 18 residues. The DNA for the CDR3 is TGTGCCAGCAGCTTAGGCGCCTACTCGGGGGAAGCCAAAAACATTCAGTACTTC. Translating gives CASSLGAYSGEAKNIQYF. Looking up the rest from reference TRBV7-9 and TRBJ2-4 gives the full variable domain: DTGVSQNPRHKITKRGQNVTFRCDPISEHNRLYWYRQTLGQGPEFLTYFQNEAQLEKSRLLSDRFSAERPKGSFSTLEIQRTEQGDSAMYLCASSLGAYSGEAKNIQYFGAGTRLSVL.

The V gene is TRBV2, the J gene TRBJ2-1; a weak D match, TRBD1 (6 bases). Between the trimmed V and J ends, which lost 7 bases and 0 bases, there was a span of 13 bases. Looked up from germline, CDR1 is SNHLY and CDR2 is FYNNEI. CDR3 size: 15 residues. The CDR3 reads CASIRDRRSYNEQFF. Written as DNA, the CDR3 is TGTGCCAGCATTCGAGACAGGCGCTCCTACAATGAGCAGTTCTTC. Full variable domain (remainder filled in from reference TRBV2 and TRBJ2-1): EPEVTQTPSHQVTQMGQEVILRCVPISNHLYFYWYRQILGQKVEFLVSFYNNEISEKSEIFDDQFSVERPDGSNFTLKIRSTKLEDSAMYFCASIRDRRSYNEQFFGPGTRLTVL.

The V gene is TRBV29-1, the J gene TRBJ1-1; 7 bases match TRBD1. V was pared by 6 bases and J by 0 bases, with 10 bases of the junction left unmatched. The CDR3 length is 15 residues. Germline lookup yields CDR1 SQVTM and CDR2 ANQGSEA. This CDR3 reads CSVFRGIRMNTEAFF. CDR3 in DNA: TGCAGCGTATTCAGGGGGATTAGAATGAACACTGAAGCTTTCTTT. Complete variable domain (other parts from reference TRBV29-1 and TRBJ1-1): SAVISQKPSRDICQRGTSLTIQCQVDSQVTMMFWYRQQPGQSLTLIATANQGSEATYESGFVIDKFPISRPNLTFSTLTVSNMSPEDSSIYLCSVFRGIRMNTEAFFGQGTRLTVV.

V gene TRBV3-1 (or the pseudogene TRBV3-2) combines with J gene TRBJ2-7, with TRBD1 as a possible D gene (5 bases). The germline V gene has CDR1 LGHDT and CDR2 YNNKEL (reference sequence). CDR3 length: 14 residues. The V and J ends lost 0 bases and 2 bases respectively, with 8 bases between them. The CDR3 nucleotides read TGTGCCAGCAGCCAAGAGGGCAGGGCCTACGAGCAGTACTTC. Protein product: CASSQEGRAYEQYF.

This rearrangement joins TRBV7-8 to TRBJ2-5, with 7 bases identical to TRBD2. V shed 2 bases, J shed 6 bases, and the junction held 9 bases outside the gene matches. Per the germline V gene, CDR1 is SGHVS and CDR2 is FQNEAQ. CDR3 size: 15 residues. The CDR3, as DNA: TGTGCCAGCAGCTTACAGACTAGCAGGAGGCAGACCCAGTACTTC. Its protein is CASSLQTSRRQTQYF.

This chain connects TRBV9 to TRBJ2-2; D not resolved. The CDR3 contains 12 residues. V dropped 6 bases and J dropped 1 base, with 4 bases sitting between them. The germline gives CDR1 SGDLS, CDR2 YYNGEE. In nucleotides, the CDR3 is TGTGCCAGCAACTTGAACACCGGGGAGCTGTTTTTT. This gives the protein CASNLNTGELFF.

This clone was counted once. This sequence joins TRBV4-1 and TRBJ1-2; unclear D gene. The CDR3 covers 15 residues. Trimming cost V 1 base and J 7 bases, with 16 bases left between them. Germline V lookup: CDR1 MGHRA, CDR2 YSYEKL. The CDR3 sequence is CASSQGNGAVGGYTF. CDR3 in DNA: TGCGCCAGCAGCCAAGGGAACGGAGCAGTTGGTGGCTACACCTTC.

This chain connects TRBV4-3 to TRBJ1-2; D not certain. Per germline, CDR1 LGHNA and CDR2 YSLEER. V was shortened by 0 bases and J by 4 bases, with 9 bases between the two germline ends. CDR3 length: 14 amino acids. This CDR3 is CASSQDTGSYGYTF. The DNA of the CDR3 is TGCGCCAGCAGCCAAGATACCGGGTCCTATGGCTACACCTTC.

This rearrangement joins TRBV7-2 to TRBJ2-2, with 8 nucleotides matching TRBD2. The CDR3 extends over 14 amino acids. Unmatched junction bases numbered 6, after V lost 4 bases and J lost 8 bases. Germline V gives CDR1 SGHTA, CDR2 FQGNSA. The CDR3 sequence: CASSYGLAGGELFF. DNA of the CDR3: TGTGCCAGCAGCTACGGACTAGCTGGTGGGGAGCTGTTTTTT. Based on the CDR3 plus reference TRBV7-2 and TRBJ2-2, the full variable domain is GAGVSQSPSNKVTEKGKDVELRCDPISGHTALYWYRQSLGQGLEFLIYFQGNSAPDKSGLPSDRFSAERTGGSVSTLTIQRTQQEDSAVYLCASSYGLAGGELFFGEGSRLTVL.

The chain has TRBV7-9 and TRBJ2-2, with 7 bases fitting TRBD1. The germline gives CDR1 SEHNR, CDR2 FQNEAQ (reference sequence). The CDR3 covers 15 residues. With V trimmed by 4 bases and J by 3 bases, 5 bases remained unmatched. CDR3 residues: CASSSRQGDTGELFF. In DNA, the CDR3 is TGTGCCAGCAGCTCTAGACAGGGCGACACCGGGGAGCTGTTTTTT.